Sequencing of this TCR beta chain was carried out in a study of cytomegalovirus exposure and HLA in healthy donors. This CDR3 is built from 15 residues. Trimming shortened V by 1 base and J by 7 bases, and 12 bases separated the two germline ends. Germline V gene data show CDR1 as SGDLS and CDR2 as YYNGEE. The PCR made use of 60 Vbeta and 13 Jbeta primers. Sequenced by immunoSEQ multiplex PCR; TCRdb stores in-frame clones only, minus some. This sample has 76,000 or so clones, with 65% to 75% found just once. The specimen sequenced was PBMCs. The rearrangement links TRBV9 to TRBJ1-6; D is uncertain. The origin of this receptor is a woman between 40 and 50 years old in good health and CMV-seropositive. Here the CDR3 DNA reads TGTGCCAGCAGCGTAACGGGGTCGAACAATTCACCCCTCCACTTT. Its translation is CASSVTGSNNSPLHF.